This T cell receptor (beta chain) was obtained from a study of blood T cell repertoires in COVID-19. TCRdb keeps only in-frame clones here, not all; method: immunoSEQ multiplex PCR. This table has about 180,000 clones, roughly 87% appearing once. Germline trimming cut 1 base from V and 0 bases from J; bases unmatched to any gene: 17. The V gene's germline CDR1 is MGHRA and CDR2 YSYEKL. CDR3 length: 20 amino acids. The sequencing input was PBMCs or T cells enriched from blood (not recorded which). The chain has TRBV4-1 and TRBJ2-5; 7 bases align to TRBD1. The source of this sequence is a human donor with acute COVID-19. The donor label of this sample is uncertain. CDR3 DNA sequence: TGCGCCAGCAGCCAAGTCCTGAAACAGGGGCGGAAAGCCCACCAAGAGACCCAGTACTTC. Protein product: CASSQVLKQGRKAHQETQYF.